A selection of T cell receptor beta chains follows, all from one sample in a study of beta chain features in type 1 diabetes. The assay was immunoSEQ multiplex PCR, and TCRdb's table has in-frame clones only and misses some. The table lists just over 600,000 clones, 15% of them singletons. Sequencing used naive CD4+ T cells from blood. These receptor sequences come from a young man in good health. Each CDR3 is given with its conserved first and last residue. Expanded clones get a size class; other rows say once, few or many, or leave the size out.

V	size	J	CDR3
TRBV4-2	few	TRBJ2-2	CASSQDDRGIAGELFF
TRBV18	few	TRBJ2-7	CASSPRPTAYEQYF
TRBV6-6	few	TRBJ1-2	CASSYGGREGGYTF
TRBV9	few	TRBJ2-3	CASSVVGGGARLKPTDTQYF
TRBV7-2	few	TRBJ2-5	CASSLEGKLAGILPETQYF
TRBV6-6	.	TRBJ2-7	CATSGRTYEQYF
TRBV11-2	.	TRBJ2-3	CASSLRGTSGGDTDTQYF
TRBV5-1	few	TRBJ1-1	CASSLAAGGTEAFF
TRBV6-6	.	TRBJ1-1	CASSSPLNTEAFF
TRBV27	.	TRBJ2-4	CASSSRSDLAKNIQYF
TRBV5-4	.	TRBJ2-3	CASSVGLAGPTSTDTQYF
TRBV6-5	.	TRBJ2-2	CASSQEAVNTGELFF
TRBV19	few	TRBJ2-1	CASGPLWTQFF
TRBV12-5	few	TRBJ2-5	CASGGTGGVQETQYF
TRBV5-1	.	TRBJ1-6	CASSLAGRSPLHF
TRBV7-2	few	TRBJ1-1	CASKQSLNTEAFF
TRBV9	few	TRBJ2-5	CASSVGSVRGQETQYF
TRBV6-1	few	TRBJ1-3	CASSVTGTGSGNTIYF
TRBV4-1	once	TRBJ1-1	CASSQGLSNMNTEAFF
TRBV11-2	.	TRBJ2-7	CASSFRVSYEQYF
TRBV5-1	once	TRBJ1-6	CASSTTGGLNSPLHF
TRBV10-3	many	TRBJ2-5	CAISESKGRETQYF
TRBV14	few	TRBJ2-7	CASSQIGIAGVYEQYF
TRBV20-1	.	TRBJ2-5	CSASREGTQYF
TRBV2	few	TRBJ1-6	CASSRQGGNSPLHF
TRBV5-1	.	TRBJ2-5	CASSLGTGETQYF
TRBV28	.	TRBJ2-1	CASSVQGASYNEQFF
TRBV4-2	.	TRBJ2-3	CASSPYRGDTQYF
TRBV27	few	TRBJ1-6	CASSFTPGARGPLHF
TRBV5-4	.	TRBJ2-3	CASSSEGLARADTQYF
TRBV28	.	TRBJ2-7	CASSTTSAENYEQYF
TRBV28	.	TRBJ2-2	CASTGAGLRNTGELFF
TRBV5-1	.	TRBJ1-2	CASSLGQGAPGYTF
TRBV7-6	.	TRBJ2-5	CASSSRGTTQETQYF
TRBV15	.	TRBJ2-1	CATSRDQNYGYNEQFF
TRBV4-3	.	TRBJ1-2	CASSQGRTSYGYTF
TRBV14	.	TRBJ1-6	CASSVGGNNSPLHF
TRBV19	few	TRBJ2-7	CASSSRQLRFSYEQYF
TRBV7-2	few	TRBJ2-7	CASSKGQGFNSYEQYF
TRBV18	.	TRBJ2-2	CASSPLIAGSTTGELFF
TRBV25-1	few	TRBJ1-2	CASSEHPGQGSPAYGYTF
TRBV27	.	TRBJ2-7	CASSPPSYEQYF
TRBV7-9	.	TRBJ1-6	CASSPPGGVTLHF
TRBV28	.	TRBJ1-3	CASSSPGQGTGNTIYF
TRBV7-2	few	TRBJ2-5	CASSLGRRGGPETQYF
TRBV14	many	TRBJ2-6	CASSQPGANVLTF
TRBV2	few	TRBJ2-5	CASKGLGQKETQYF
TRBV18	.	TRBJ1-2	CASSRMGQGDGYTF
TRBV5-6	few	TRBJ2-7	CASSLPGQGAYEQYF
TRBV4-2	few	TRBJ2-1	CASSLWTSGISGDNEQFF
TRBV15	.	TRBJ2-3	CATSRSLAEGDTQYF
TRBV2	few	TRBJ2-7	CASSVPDRNEQYF
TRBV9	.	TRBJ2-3	CASSSGAGTGRTDTQYF
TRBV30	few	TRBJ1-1	CAGGQYEAFF
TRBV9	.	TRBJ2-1	CASSVEGLRQFF
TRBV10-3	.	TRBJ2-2	CATSGNTGELFF
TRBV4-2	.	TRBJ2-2	CASSQDRTRGTGELFF
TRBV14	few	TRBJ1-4	CASSFASLTNEKLFF
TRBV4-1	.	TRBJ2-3	CASSQAWASAGATDTQYF
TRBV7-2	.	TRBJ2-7	CASSLGAPYEQYF